These 6 T cell receptor beta chains were all obtained from the same sample, sequenced in a study of cytotoxic CD8 clonotypes in ibrutinib-treated CLL. Generated by immunoSEQ multiplex PCR, the TCRdb table keeps only in-frame clones and is missing some. The table records 50,000 to 70,000 clones, roughly 50% of them present only once. Material: PBMCs, obtained at disease progression, from a patient treated with ibrutinib. These TCRs come from a human donor with chronic lymphocytic leukemia.

V gene TRBV7-9 combines with J gene TRBJ2-1, with D maybe TRBD1 (6 bases). Germline CDR1 reads SEHNR; CDR2 reads FQNEAQ (reference sequence). Trimming took 0 bases from V and 7 from J, leaving 7 bases between them. CDR3 length: 13 amino acids. The CDR3: CASSLAQGNEQFF. The CDR3 DNA reads as TGTGCCAGCAGCTTAGCACAGGGTAATGAGCAGTTCTTC.

The chain has TRBV6-5 and TRBJ2-3, with 11 bases aligning to TRBD2. This CDR3 has 15 residues. Germline assignment: CDR1 MNHEY and CDR2 SVGAGI. J gave up 3 bases and V 6 bases, and 5 bases lay outside the gene matches. CDR3 DNA: TGTGCCAGCAGGACGACTAGCGGGAATACAGATACGCAGTATTTT. Translated: CASRTTSGNTDTQYF.

This sequence joins TRBV4-3 and TRBJ1-5; TRBD1 is a possible D gene (5 bases). The CDR3 is made up of 14 amino acids. Looked up from germline, CDR1 is LGHNA and CDR2 is YSLEER. Trimming cost V 4 bases and J 0 bases, with 7 bases left between them. The CDR3 sequence: CASSPGGSNQPQHF. The CDR3 nucleotides read TGCGCCAGCAGCCCCGGGGGTAGCAATCAGCCCCAGCATTTT.

The CDR3 here is CASSLRSGLYEQYF. The DNA for the CDR3 is TGTGCCAGCAGCTTAAGGTCAGGGCTCTACGAGCAGTACTTC. V and J are TRBV13 and TRBJ2-7, with D tentatively TRBD1 (5 bases). The CDR3 is made up of 14 amino acids. Germline V gene data show CDR1 as PRHDT and CDR2 as FYEKMQ (reference sequence). The V gene lost 2 bases and the J gene lost 3 bases, with 11 bases spanning the gap.

The genes are TRBV19 and TRBJ2-1; TRBD2 agrees at 7 bases. Germline loops: CDR1 LNHDA, CDR2 SQIVND (reference sequence). Germline trimming cut 5 bases from V and 4 bases from J; bases unmatched to any gene: 14. The CDR3 consists of 17 residues. The CDR3 coding sequence is TGTGCCAGTAGTGCTTCTCTCGGGACTAACCGATACAATGAGCAGTTCTTC. Its protein is CASSASLGTNRYNEQFF.

As to this clone: This may stem from a read error, because a much larger clone lies one nucleotide away. The chain joins TRBV5-4 to TRBJ2-1; D might be TRBD1 (6 bases). CDR3 length: 15 amino acids. With 4 bases removed from V and 7 bases from J, the gap between germline ends came to 18 bases. Germline V gives CDR1 SGHNT, CDR2 YYREEE (reference sequence). CDR3 in amino acids: CASSRGGEVLNEQFF. In DNA, the CDR3 is TGTGCCAGCAGCCGTGGGGGCGAGGTGTTGAATGAGCAGTTCTTC.